The sequence of this TCR beta chain was determined in a study of blood T cells in healthy people across ages. Germline V lookup: CDR1 SGHTA, CDR2 FQGNSA. Losses at the gene ends were 5 bases for V and 13 bases for J; bases not matched to a gene: 25. There are 17 residues in the CDR3. A sample-barcoded 5' primer and a J-beta primer mix were used in a second PCR of roughly 7 to 11 cycles. Each CDR3 protein is one row after TCRdb ran MiXCR on the 5' RACE reads. Among 1.5 million to 2 million distinct CDR3 sequences listed, 28% were seen once. The sample consisted of blood. This chain connects TRBV7-2 to TRBJ2-7; TRBD1 matches 8 bases. This receptor was identified in a woman aged 25 to 39 in good health. CDR3 bases: TGTGCCAGCAGCGCGGGACAGGTGGTGTCCTATAATTCACCCCTCTACTTC. This gives the protein CASSAGQVVSYNSPLYF.